Each of the 15 T cell receptor beta chains below was sequenced from the same sample in a study of blood T cells in healthy people across ages. A J-beta primer mix and a sample-barcoded 5' primer were used in a second PCR of roughly 6 to 12 cycles. TCRdb fed the 5' RACE reads into MiXCR, producing one record per CDR3 protein. The table lists 1,800,000 or so distinct CDR3 sequences, roughly 43% of them singletons. Sequencing was carried out using blood. The receptors originated from a human donor in good health.

As concerns this clonotype: Likely a read error: the CDR3 ends without its conserved phenylalanine or tryptophan. This chain connects TRBV4-3 to TRBJ2-1; unclear D gene. The germline V gene encodes CDR1 LGHNA and CDR2 YSLEER. V was trimmed by 0 bases and J by 5 bases, leaving 11 bases between them. CDR3 length: 15 amino acids. The CDR3 DNA sequence: TGCGCCAGCAGCCAAGAGGACCAAGCCAACAATGAGCAGTTCCTC. It translates to CASSQEDQANNEQFL.

Only a few counts were recorded for this clonotype. The CDR3 DNA reads as TGCAGTGCGGCTCCGGGACAGGGGGCCGGAGAGACCCAGTACTTC. Amino acids: CSAAPGQGAGETQYF. The chain joins TRBV20-1 to TRBJ2-5; 12 bases are a match to TRBD1. V trimming: 6 bases; J trimming: 4 bases; junction bases outside the gene matches: 9. The CDR3 has 15 residues. Germline V gives CDR1 DFQATT, CDR2 SNEGSKA (reference sequence).

This rearrangement joins TRBV28 to TRBJ1-2, with unresolved D. The CDR3 totals 15 residues. Germline CDR1 MDHEN, CDR2 SYDVKM. V lost 2 bases to trimming and J lost 0 bases, with 10 bases between them. The DNA for the CDR3 is TGTGCCAGCAGTTTAGAGGGAGCGACTAACTATGGCTACACCTTC. This translates into CASSLEGATNYGYTF.

This clonotype was found once. This rearrangement joins TRBV7-6 to TRBJ1-1; 9 bases match TRBD1. J was trimmed by 2 bases and V by 1 base; bases with no gene match: 8. The CDR3 loop spans 17 amino acids. CDR1 SGHVS and CDR2 FNYEAQ come from the germline V gene. Written as DNA, the CDR3 is TGTGCCAGCAGCTTAGTGGAGGGGACAGGGTACAACACTGAAGCTTTCTTT. Translation gives CASSLVEGTGYNTEAFF.

The chain is built from TRBV2 and TRBJ1-6; tentatively, D is TRBD1 (6 bases). Germline CDR1 is SNHLY and CDR2 is FYNNEI. Trimming took off 6 bases at V and 10 bases at J, with 19 bases between the two ends. The CDR3 contains 15 residues. For the CDR3, the DNA is TGTGCCAGCAGGCTGTATAGGACAGCCGGATCACCCCTCCACTTT. Its translation is CASRLYRTAGSPLHF.

The V and J genes are TRBV4-3 and TRBJ2-6; D unclear. The V end lost 0 bases, the J end lost 3 bases, and 9 bases lay between the germline ends. There are 16 residues in the CDR3. Germline V gene lookup returns CDR1 LGHNA and CDR2 YSLEER. CDR3 amino acids: CASSQDWVSGANVLTF. CDR3 DNA: TGCGCCAGCAGCCAAGATTGGGTTAGTGGGGCCAACGTCCTGACTTTC.

The genes are TRBV29-1 and TRBJ2-5; TRBD1 might be the D (5 bases). The V gene lost 8 bases and the J gene lost 3 bases, with 19 bases spanning the gap. The CDR3 sequence is 14 residues long. In germline, CDR1 is SQVTM, CDR2 ANQGSEA. CDR3 amino acids: CSTYRTNLKETQYF. The CDR3 DNA reads as TGCAGCACCTACAGGACGAATTTGAAAGAGACCCAGTACTTC.

The CDR3 sequence: CASSGPGQGTNEKLFF. The CDR3 DNA is TGTGCCAGCAGTGGCCCCGGACAGGGGACTAATGAAAAACTGTTTTTT. The chain has TRBV2 and TRBJ1-4, with 9 bases lining up with TRBD1. The V gene's germline CDR1 is SNHLY and CDR2 FYNNEI. The CDR3 loop spans 16 amino acids. Trimming took 4 bases from V and 2 from J; bases not matched to a gene: 5.

The rearrangement links TRBV20-1 to TRBJ2-3; D is uncertain. Germline loops: CDR1 DFQATT, CDR2 SNEGSKA (reference sequence). The CDR3 is made up of 10 amino acids. This CDR3 is CSLPTDTQYF. CDR3 DNA sequence: TGCAGCCTTCCCACAGATACGCAGTATTTT.

The chain couples TRBV29-1 to TRBJ1-3; D is possibly TRBD1 (6 bases). The CDR3 has 18 residues. The germline gives CDR1 SQVTM, CDR2 ANQGSEA. V lost 4 bases and J lost 2, with 24 bases in between. CDR3 amino acids: CSVALAPGQGSPGNTIYF. CDR3 sequence (DNA): TGCAGCGTTGCTCTAGCTCCTGGGCAGGGGAGTCCTGGAAACACCATATATTTT.

Points on this clonotype: The junction and the germline gene differ at one end; a read error may be behind it. The chain links TRBV14 to TRBJ1-1; D is uncertain. Germline-derived CDR1 and CDR2 are SGHDN and FVKESK. The CDR3 length is 12 residues. CDR3 sequence (DNA): TGTGTCAGCAGCCAACATTACGCTGAAGCTTTCTTT. Translating gives CVSSQHYAEAFF.

CDR3 in amino acids: CASSYGRRYGYTF. The CDR3 DNA follows: TGTGCCAGCAGTTACGGCAGACGTTATGGCTACACCTTC. The chain uses TRBV12-3 or TRBV12-4 and TRBJ1-2; D call uncertain. V was cut by 4 bases and J by 5 bases, with 11 bases left in between. CDR3 length equals 13 residues.

This chain links TRBV18 with TRBJ1-5; D not resolved. This CDR3 spans 15 amino acids. Germline lookup yields CDR1 KGHSH and CDR2 LQKENI. The ends were cut back, 2 bases at V and 7 bases at J, with 15 bases in the middle. The CDR3 protein is CASSPNNGLAQPQHF. DNA of the CDR3: TGTGCCAGCTCACCAAATAACGGGCTGGCCCAGCCCCAGCATTTT.

This clonotype was seen a handful of times. The chain carries TRBV20-1 and TRBJ2-7; 10 bases agree with TRBD1. This CDR3 spans 13 amino acids. V lost 5 bases, J lost 4 bases, and 5 bases stayed unmatched. CDR1 is DFQATT and CDR2 is SNEGSKA in the germline V gene (reference sequence). Here the CDR3 DNA reads TGCAGTGCTTCGACAGGGGGCGGGTACGAGCAGTACTTC. It yields the protein CSASTGGGYEQYF.

There are a few counts of this clonotype. The rearrangement links TRBV7-2 to TRBJ2-7; weak D call: TRBD2 (7 bases). V was cut by 4 bases and J by 5 bases, with 18 bases left in between. Germline CDR1 reads SGHTA; CDR2 reads FQGNSA. CDR3 length: 15 residues. The CDR3 region is CASSSRGGGDHEQYF. As DNA, the CDR3 is TGTGCCAGCAGCTCGCGAGGGGGAGGGGACCACGAGCAGTACTTC.